This TCR beta chain was recorded in a study of blood T cells in healthy people across ages. The CDR3 is 17 amino acids. V dropped 2 bases and J dropped 0; count of bases not matched to a gene: 7. The V gene's germline CDR1 is MNHEY and CDR2 SVGEGT. A second PCR, run for about 6 to 11 cycles, used a sample-barcoded 5' primer plus a J-beta primer mix. A tag from a template-switch adaptor with 12 random nucleotides marked each cDNA molecule. Sequencing of every sample gave 2.5 million or more CDR3-containing paired-end reads. Each CDR3 protein gets one entry after TCRdb re-called the 5' RACE reads with MiXCR. The data contain over 950,000 distinct CDR3 sequences, about two fifths of them singletons. Every donor gave roughly 9.2 milliliters of peripheral blood. Total RNA extracted from each sample amounted to at least 6 micrograms.

Sample: blood. The receptor's source is a man younger than 35 in good health. The J gene is TRBJ1-1, the V gene TRBV6-2 or TRBV6-3, with 9 bases identical to TRBD1. In DNA, the CDR3 is TGTGCCAGCAGTTACGAACAGGGGGCCCCCATGAACACTGAAGCTTTCTTT. Its translation: CASSYEQGAPMNTEAFF.